The clone carrying this T cell receptor (beta chain) was counted only a few times. Its antigen is as yet unknown. The sample's time point: newly diagnosed GD, antithyroid drugs for less than 3 months. PBMC-extracted RNA yielded the TCR library. This record comes from a study of regulatory T cells in long-lasting Graves disease. Across the study: Antithyroid drugs had been given to newly diagnosed Graves' patients for under 3 months. Overall study findings and caveats: Researchers examined only peripheral blood and not thyroid tissue.

This CDR3 has 13 residues. The ends were cut back, 3 bases at V and 5 bases at J, with 8 bases in the middle. Germline V gene data show CDR1 as KGHSH and CDR2 as LQKENI. Arm-PCR of CDR3 regions and iRepertoire HTBI primers were used to build TCR beta libraries. TCRdb re-derived calls from the multiplex PCR reads in MiXCR, one entry per CDR3 protein. The top ten hold about 12% of the sample, which has 560,000 or so distinct CDR3 sequences, more than 15% seen once. The data also belong to a second study, concerning T cells in Graves' hyperthyroidism and ophthalmopathy. This second study notes: Graves' hyperthyroidism was deemed stable absent ophthalmopathy progression within 18 months. Researchers ran a first-round RT-PCR on the TCR CDR3 using the HTBI primer set.

The chain recombines TRBV18 with TRBJ2-1; D is unclear. The source material was peripheral blood mononuclear cells (PBMCs), sampled at new diagnosis, from a patient treated with antithyroid drugs. The TCR was taken from a man between 18 and 29 years old with Graves disease. In DNA, the CDR3 is TGTGCCAGCTCACCGGGCTCGGACAATGAGCAGTTCTTC. Translation: CASSPGSDNEQFF. Full variable domain (outside the CDR3, taken from reference TRBV18 and TRBJ2-1): NAGVMQNPRHLVRRRGQEARLRCSPMKGHSHVYWYRQLPEEGLKFMVYLQKENIIDESGMPKERFSAEFPKEGPSILRIQQVVRGDSAAYFCASSPGSDNEQFFGPGTRLTVL.